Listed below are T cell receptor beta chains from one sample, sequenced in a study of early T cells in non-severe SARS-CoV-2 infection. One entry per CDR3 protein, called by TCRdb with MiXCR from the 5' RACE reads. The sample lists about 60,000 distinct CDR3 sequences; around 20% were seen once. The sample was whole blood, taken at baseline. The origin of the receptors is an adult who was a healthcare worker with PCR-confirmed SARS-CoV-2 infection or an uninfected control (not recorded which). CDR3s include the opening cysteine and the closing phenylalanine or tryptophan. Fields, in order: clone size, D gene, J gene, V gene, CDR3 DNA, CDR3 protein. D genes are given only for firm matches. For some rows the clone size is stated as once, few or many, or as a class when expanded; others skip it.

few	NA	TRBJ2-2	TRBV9	TGTGCCAGCCAGACAGAGCCGGGGGCTTTCACCGGGGAGCTGTTTTTT	CASQTEPGAFTGELFF
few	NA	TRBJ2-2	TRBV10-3	TGTGCCATCAGTGAAACCGGGTCCTCGAACACCGGGGAGCTGTTTTTT	CAISETGSSNTGELFF
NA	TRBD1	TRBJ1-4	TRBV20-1	TGCAGTGCCAGGCCGGCAGGGGGTCAGGAAAAACTGTTTTTT	CSARPAGGQEKLFF
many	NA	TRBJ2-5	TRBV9	TGTGCCAGCAGCGTATCCAGCCAAGAGACCCAGTACTTC	CASSVSSQETQYF
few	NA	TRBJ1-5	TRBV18	TGTGCCAGCTCACCCCTGCCGCGGGTTGGTAGCAATCAGCCCCAGCATTTT	CASSPLPRVGSNQPQHF
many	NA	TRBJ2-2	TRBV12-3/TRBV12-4	TGTGCCAGCAGAAGGTTGACGAACACCGGGGAGCTGTTTTTT	CASRRLTNTGELFF
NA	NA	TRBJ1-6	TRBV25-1	TGTGCCAGCAGTGATGGGGGTGCGGGGGCCCTTAGACCCCTCCACTTT	CASSDGGAGALRPLHF
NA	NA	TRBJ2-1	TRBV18	TGTGCCAGCTCACCTGGGCGGAGGAGCTCCTACAATGAGCAGTTCTTC	CASSPGRRSSYNEQFF
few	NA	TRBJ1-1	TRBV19	TGTGCCAGTACCCCACGGGGGTGGAATGAAGCTTTCTTT	CASTPRGWNEAFF
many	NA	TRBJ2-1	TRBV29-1	TGCAGCGTAGACACGTACGCCTACAATGAGCAGTTCTTC	CSVDTYAYNEQFF
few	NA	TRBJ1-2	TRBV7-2	TGTGCCAGCAGCCAATCTGGGGGGATGGATGGCTACACCTTC	CASSQSGGMDGYTF
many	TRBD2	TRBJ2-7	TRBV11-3	TGTGCCAGCAGCCGTCGGACTAGCGGGGAAGACGAGCAGTACTTC	CASSRRTSGEDEQYF
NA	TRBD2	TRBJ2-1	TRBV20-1	TGCAGTGCTAGAGATTCGGAGCTAGCGGGGGGGGTTTATGAGCAGTTCTTC	CSARDSELAGGVYEQFF
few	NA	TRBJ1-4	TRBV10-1	TGCGCCAGCAGCAGAGGATTAAGTGAAAAACTGTTTTTT	CASSRGLSEKLFF
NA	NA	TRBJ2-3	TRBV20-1	TGCAGTGCTAGCCTCCGAGTAACAGATACGCAGTATTTT	CSASLRVTDTQYF
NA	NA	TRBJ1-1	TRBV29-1	TGCAGCGTTGGAGAGTTCCGCCGGGCGGAAGCTTTCTTT	CSVGEFRRAEAFF
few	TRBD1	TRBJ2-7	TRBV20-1	TGCAGTGCCAAATTAATGGGACAGGGTATCCACGAGCAGTACTTC	CSAKLMGQGIHEQYF
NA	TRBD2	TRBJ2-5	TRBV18	TGTGCCAGCTCTCTAGCGGGGTCAGAGACCCAGTACTTC	CASSLAGSETQYF
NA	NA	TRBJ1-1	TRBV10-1	TGCGCCAGCAAAGAGAGCTGGAACACTGAAGCTTTCTTT	CASKESWNTEAFF
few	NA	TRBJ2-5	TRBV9	TGTGCCAGCAGCAAGACAGCTCGCCAAGAGACCCAGTACTTC	CASSKTARQETQYF